This record concerns one TCR beta chain sequence. The target antigen is unknown. The assay used deep level. On sorted subsets, replicate PCRs used approximately 190 ng DNA, or 25,000 to 35,000 T cell genomes. The repertoire was sequenced with immunoSEQ multiplex PCR; TCRdb's copy has only in-frame clones and lacks some. The repertoire holds some 980,000 clones, with 70% to 85% as singletons. These data belong to a study of shared clonotypes between healthy human individuals. The overall study: A few men and a couple of women, aged 18 to 49, were donors.

Germline lookup yields CDR1 SGHTA and CDR2 FQGNSA. Deletions cut 8 bases from V and 9 bases from J, with 20 bases between. The CDR3 has 14 amino acids. General study points: The study generally estimated greater richness for naive than memory subsets.

This receptor was obtained from a man aged 18 to 29 in good health. This chain connects TRBV7-2 to TRBJ2-1, with D possibly matching TRBD2 (6 bases). The source material was memory CD4+ T cells sorted from blood. Sample subset: CD45RA-negative fraction. CDR3 amino acids: CASPRDSVRFEQFF. CDR3 DNA: TGTGCCAGCCCCAGGGACTCGGTGCGGTTTGAGCAGTTCTTC.